These 30 T cell receptor beta chains share one sample of origin, sequenced in a study of OX40 agonist ivuxolimab in advanced cancers. Generated by immunoSEQ multiplex PCR, the TCRdb table keeps only in-frame clones and is missing some. The sample carries about 78,000 clones, 84% recorded once. The sequencing here drew on CD4+ or CD8+ T cells sorted from blood, taken in a trial of the OX40 agonist ivuxolimab. The receptor source for this set is an adult with an advanced solid tumor such as melanoma, head and neck, liver or kidney cancer.

J is TRBJ2-2 and V is TRBV11-2, with a possible D match to TRBD1 (5 bases). The length of the CDR3 is 14 residues. The germline CDR1 and CDR2 sequences are SGHAT and FQNNGV. The germline V and J ends were trimmed by 6 bases and 7 bases, with 15 bases remaining between them. In DNA form, the CDR3 reads TGTGCCAGCAGAACAACAGGCTTGGGCGGGGAGCTGTTTTTT. Protein product: CASRTTGLGGELFF.

The chain uses TRBV5-5 and TRBJ1-6, with D unclear. CDR1 and CDR2 (germline): SGHKS, YYEKEE (reference sequence). This CDR3 has 13 amino acids. The V and J ends lost 0 bases and 6 bases respectively, with 4 bases between them. The CDR3 DNA is TGTGCCAGCAGCTTGGGACCTAATTCACCCCTCCACTTT. It encodes CASSLGPNSPLHF.

The genes are TRBV7-9 and TRBJ2-7, with a possible D match to TRBD1 (6 bases). The CDR3 runs 13 residues. The V gene's germline CDR1 is SEHNR and CDR2 FQNEAQ (reference sequence). V was shortened by 7 bases and J by 2 bases, with 12 bases between the two germline ends. The CDR3 nucleotides are TGTGCCAGCAATCAGGGGTTGGCCTACGAGCAGTACTTC. Translation: CASNQGLAYEQYF.

This clone was detected only once. CDR3 DNA sequence: TGCGCCAGCAGCCAAGATTTGGCCCGACAGGGCCGCTCTGGAAACACCATATATTTT. Its translation: CASSQDLARQGRSGNTIYF. This sequence joins TRBV4-3 and TRBJ1-3; 7 bases align to TRBD1. Germline trimming cut 0 bases from V and 0 bases from J; bases unmatched to any gene: 11. This CDR3 region has 19 residues. The germline gives CDR1 LGHNA, CDR2 YSLEER.

The rearrangement uses TRBV19 and TRBJ1-1; tentative D call: TRBD1 (5 bases). Trimming stripped 7 bases from V and 0 bases from J, with 9 bases between. Germline V gene sequence: CDR1 LNHDA, CDR2 SQIVND (reference sequence). The CDR3 length is 13 residues. The chain's CDR3 is CASTKGVNTEAFF. The DNA for the CDR3 is TGTGCCAGTACTAAAGGGGTGAACACTGAAGCTTTCTTT. Full variable domain (remainder filled in from reference TRBV19 and TRBJ1-1): DGGITQSPKYLFRKEGQNVTLSCEQNLNHDAMYWYRQDPGQGLRLIYYSQIVNDFQKGDIAEGYSVSREKKESFPLTVTSAQKNPTAFYLCASTKGVNTEAFFGQGTRLTVV.

The chain is built from TRBV7-2 and TRBJ2-1, with 10 positions matching TRBD2. This CDR3 has 15 amino acids. J was trimmed by 5 bases and V by 5 bases; bases with no gene match: 6. Germline CDR1 and CDR2: SGHTA and FQGNSA. CDR3 in amino acids: CASSVGLAKNNEQFF. For the CDR3, the DNA is TGTGCCAGCAGCGTGGGACTAGCGAAGAACAATGAGCAGTTCTTC.

The chain links TRBV7-3 to TRBJ1-5, with a possible D match to TRBD1 (6 bases). The V and J ends lost 4 bases and 0 bases respectively, with 19 bases between them. The CDR3 extends over 18 amino acids. The germline V gene encodes CDR1 SGHTA and CDR2 FQGTGA. The CDR3 DNA follows: TGTGCCAGCAGCTCACGACCCGACAGGAAGAATAGCAATCAGCCCCAGCATTTT. It encodes CASSSRPDRKNSNQPQHF.

This clone came up once. The chain carries TRBV6-6 and TRBJ2-7; TRBD1 matches 8 bases. The CDR3 is 14 residues long. J was trimmed by 5 bases and V by 4 bases; bases with no gene match: 7. Germline V gene data show CDR1 as MNHNY and CDR2 as SVGAGI (reference sequence). As DNA, the CDR3 is TGTGCCAGCAGTTCGGGACAGGAATCCCACGAGCAGTACTTC. Protein sequence: CASSSGQESHEQYF.

This chain connects TRBV20-1 to TRBJ2-7; D is perhaps TRBD2 (5 bases). The CDR3 covers 10 residues. V was clipped by 5 bases and J by 6 bases, with 8 bases between them. The germline CDR1 and CDR2 sequences are DFQATT and SNEGSKA (reference sequence). DNA for the CDR3: TGCAGTGCTGGGAGTGGCGAGCAGTACTTC. It encodes CSAGSGEQYF.

This clone was counted once. The chain uses TRBV7-9 and TRBJ2-5; TRBD1 matches 8 bases. V was clipped by 7 bases and J by 5 bases; unmatched bases: 15. The CDR3 has 16 amino acids. The germline CDR1 and CDR2 sequences are SEHNR and FQNEAQ (reference sequence). CDR3 in amino acids: CASTNQEGQGTETQYF. The DNA of the CDR3 is TGTGCCAGCACCAACCAGGAAGGACAGGGAACGGAGACCCAGTACTTC.

This clone has only one observation. The chain recombines TRBV18 with TRBJ2-5; 9 nucleotides match TRBD2. CDR3 length equals 15 residues. CDR1 KGHSH and CDR2 LQKENI come from the germline V gene. Unmatched junction bases numbered 4, after V lost 3 bases and J lost 2 bases. The CDR3 protein is CASSPRLAEQETQYF. Written as DNA, the CDR3 is TGTGCCAGCTCACCCAGACTAGCGGAACAAGAGACCCAGTACTTC.

The chain recombines TRBV2 with TRBJ2-7; 13 bases fit TRBD2. Germline V CDR1 and CDR2: SNHLY, FYNNEI. V was pared by 6 bases and J by 5 bases, with 4 bases of the junction left unmatched. The CDR3 sequence is 14 residues long. The CDR3 loop reads CASRPGLAGHEQYF. The CDR3 coding sequence is TGTGCCAGCAGACCGGGACTAGCGGGACACGAGCAGTACTTC. Full variable domain (rest looked up from reference TRBV2 and TRBJ2-7): EPEVTQTPSHQVTQMGQEVILRCVPISNHLYFYWYRQILGQKVEFLVSFYNNEISEKSEIFDDQFSVERPDGSNFTLKIRSTKLEDSAMYFCASRPGLAGHEQYFGPGTRLTVT.

The chain links TRBV7-9 to TRBJ2-2; 8 bases agree with TRBD2. CDR1 SEHNR and CDR2 FQNEAQ come from the germline V gene (reference sequence). The CDR3 runs to 15 residues. Germline trimming cut 3 bases from V and 7 bases from J; bases unmatched to any gene: 7. This chain's CDR3 is CASSLRSGGIGELFF. As DNA, the CDR3 is TGTGCCAGCAGCTTGAGGAGCGGGGGAATCGGGGAGCTGTTTTTT.

V usage is TRBV18 and J usage is TRBJ2-5, with D maybe TRBD2 (6 bases). In germline, CDR1 is KGHSH, CDR2 LQKENI. The CDR3 covers 14 residues. Deletions cut 5 bases from V and 0 bases from J, with 10 bases between. CDR3 coding DNA: TGTGCCAGCTCAACTGCGGGGCACCAAGAGACCCAGTACTTC. Its translation is CASSTAGHQETQYF.

The rearrangement uses TRBV29-1 and TRBJ2-5; D may correspond to TRBD1 or TRBD2 (5 bases each). Trimming removed 5 bases from V and 0 bases from J, with 19 bases in between. CDR3 length: 16 amino acids. The germline V gene encodes CDR1 SQVTM and CDR2 ANQGSEA. CDR3 residues: CSVRGTPRGHQETQYF. For the CDR3, the DNA is TGCAGCGTTAGAGGGACCCCTCGAGGACACCAAGAGACCCAGTACTTC.

As DNA, the CDR3 is TGTGCCAGCACCCCGGGACGCTCTCGTGTTACGCAGTATTTT. It yields the protein CASTPGRSRVTQYF. This chain joins TRBV2 and TRBJ2-3; either TRBD1 or TRBD2 may fit D (5 bases each). The CDR3 covers 14 residues. Germline V gene lookup returns CDR1 SNHLY and CDR2 FYNNEI. Between the trimmed V and J ends, which lost 7 bases and 8 bases, there was a span of 19 bases. Full variable domain (rest looked up from reference TRBV2 and TRBJ2-3): EPEVTQTPSHQVTQMGQEVILRCVPISNHLYFYWYRQILGQKVEFLVSFYNNEISEKSEIFDDQFSVERPDGSNFTLKIRSTKLEDSAMYFCASTPGRSRVTQYFGPGTRLTVL.

The CDR3 region is CACLRGKRGYTF. The CDR3 DNA is TGTGCCTGCTTGAGGGGGAAGCGGGGCTACACCTTC. This chain uses TRBV30 with TRBJ1-2; D perhaps matches TRBD1 (6 bases). Trimming removed 6 bases from V and 8 bases from J, with 16 bases in between. The CDR3 runs to 12 residues. Germline values: CDR1 GTSNPN, CDR2 SVGIG (reference sequence).

This clone was seen once. The rearrangement uses TRBV7-2 and TRBJ1-1; D remains unclear. The V gene's germline CDR1 is SGHTA and CDR2 FQGNSA. The CDR3 extends over 16 amino acids. Trimming removed 6 bases at V and 4 bases at J, with 21 bases between. The CDR3 protein is CASRPLDPRMGTEAFF. In DNA, the CDR3 is TGTGCCAGCAGACCCTTAGATCCCAGAATGGGCACTGAAGCTTTCTTT.

The V and J genes are TRBV19 and TRBJ1-3; TRBD1 aligns across 9 bases. CDR1 LNHDA and CDR2 SQIVND come from the germline V gene (reference sequence). The CDR3 spans 19 residues. The V and J ends lost 4 bases and 1 base, in that order; junction bases with no gene match: 14. CDR3 bases: TGTGCCAGTAGTACCCAATACGTCGGACAGGGGAAATCTGGAAACACCATATATTTT. Translated, it gives CASSTQYVGQGKSGNTIYF.

V is TRBV14 and J is TRBJ2-7, with TRBD2 identical over 7 bases. V lost 4 bases to trimming and J lost 3 bases; unmatched junction nucleotides: 9. The CDR3 covers 15 residues. The germline V gene has CDR1 SGHDN and CDR2 FVKESK. The CDR3 sequence: CASSLRGAGIYEQYF. CDR3 sequence (DNA): TGTGCCAGCAGCCTCCGGGGAGCGGGGATCTACGAGCAGTACTTC.

CDR3 coding DNA: TGTGCCTGTTGGTGGACCTCAGGAAACACCATATATTTT. Its translation: CACWWTSGNTIYF. V is TRBV30 and J is TRBJ1-3; D is ambiguous. V was trimmed by 6 bases and J by 4 bases, leaving 13 bases between them. Germline assignment: CDR1 GTSNPN and CDR2 SVGIG (reference sequence). The CDR3 has 13 residues.

The chain is built from TRBV6-4 and TRBJ2-3; D gene ambiguous. V dropped 6 bases and J dropped 0 bases, with 10 bases sitting between them. Germline-derived CDR1 and CDR2 are MRHNA and SNTAGT. There are 14 residues in the CDR3. This chain's CDR3 is CASRREHSTDTQYF. The DNA of the CDR3 is TGTGCCAGCAGACGTGAACATAGCACAGATACGCAGTATTTT.

DNA for the CDR3: TGCGCCAGCAGCCAAGACCTGCCCTACGAGCAGTACTTC. Its protein product is CASSQDLPYEQYF. V usage is TRBV4-3 and J usage is TRBJ2-7; no definite D call. Trimming pared 0 bases from V and 2 bases from J, leaving 5 bases between. The CDR3 length is 13 residues. Germline assignment: CDR1 LGHNA and CDR2 YSLEER.

The chain employs TRBV29-1 and TRBJ2-3, with TRBD2 matching over 9 bases. CDR1 is SQVTM and CDR2 is ANQGSEA in the germline V gene. The CDR3 loop spans 15 amino acids. Losses at the gene ends were 5 bases for V and 3 bases for J; bases not matched to a gene: 9. The CDR3 here is CSVSAGLARTDTQYF. CDR3 bases: TGCAGCGTTAGCGCCGGACTAGCGAGGACAGATACGCAGTATTTT.

V is TRBV6-1 and J is TRBJ2-7; D might be TRBD2 (5 bases). CDR1 is MNHNS, CDR2 SASEGT, per germline. Deletions cut 6 bases from V and 3 bases from J, with 15 bases between. The CDR3 contains 14 residues. The CDR3 DNA is TGTGCCAGCAGCCTGGTCGGGGAGCTCTACGAGCAGTACTTC. Protein sequence: CASSLVGELYEQYF.

The DNA for the CDR3 is TGCGCCAGCAGCTTGGCACTAGTCGCAGATACGCAGTATTTT. This sequence encodes CASSLALVADTQYF. The chain links TRBV5-1 to TRBJ2-3, with D maybe TRBD2 (5 bases). CDR3 length: 14 residues. V was cut by 0 bases and J by 4 bases, with 9 bases left in between. Germline values: CDR1 SGHRS, CDR2 YFSETQ.

CDR3 protein: CASRGAGGADTQYF. CDR3 in DNA: TGTGCCAGCAGAGGGGCAGGGGGCGCAGATACGCAGTATTTT. The chain is built from TRBV14 and TRBJ2-3; 8 bases agree with TRBD1. There are 14 residues in the CDR3. J was trimmed by 4 bases and V by 6 bases; bases with no gene match: 6. Looked up from germline, CDR1 is SGHDN and CDR2 is FVKESK.

This clone has a single count. The chain carries TRBV6-5 and TRBJ2-3; the D gene is possibly TRBD1 (6 bases). V lost 0 bases and J 3 bases, leaving 10 bases between the germline ends. Germline values: CDR1 MNHEY, CDR2 SVGAGI. This CDR3 region has 15 residues. This chain's CDR3 is CASSYSIGQTDTQYF. CDR3 coding DNA: TGTGCCAGCAGTTACTCGATCGGACAGACAGATACGCAGTATTTT.

V and J are TRBV18 and TRBJ2-3; no clear D gene. Per germline, CDR1 KGHSH and CDR2 LQKENI. Trimming shortened V by 1 base and J by 0 bases, and 14 bases separated the two germline ends. This CDR3 has 17 residues. The CDR3 spells CASSPQQHYRSTDTQYF. Here the CDR3 DNA reads TGTGCCAGCTCACCACAACAGCATTACCGTAGCACAGATACGCAGTATTTT.

V is TRBV14 and J is TRBJ1-1; TRBD1 is a possible D gene (5 bases). This CDR3 has 18 residues. V lost 1 base to trimming and J lost 0 bases, with 18 bases between them. The germline V gene encodes CDR1 SGHDN and CDR2 FVKESK. The CDR3 nucleotides read TGTGCCAGCAGCCAAGCCCGGGAGCAGGGCATGATGAACACTGAAGCTTTCTTT. It yields the protein CASSQAREQGMMNTEAFF.